The next 22 T cell receptor beta chains were all read from a single sample in a study of blood T cell repertoires in COVID-19 (dated by TCRdb to 2019 to 2021). The library was obtained by the immunoSEQ multiplex PCR assay. Held by TCRdb, this immuneACCESS table contains in-frame sequences only and omits some clones. Under half of the omission traces to an unresolved V gene where checked; the cause of the rest is unknown. This sample holds more than 70,000 clones; about three quarters were observed only once. The ten largest make up 9.5% to 10% of the sample. Sequenced: peripheral blood. The receptors come from a human donor in a cohort sampled during active COVID-19.

The chain couples TRBV25-1 to TRBJ1-1, with TRBD1 identical over 9 bases. The CDR3 runs to 14 residues. CDR1 is MGHDK and CDR2 is SYGVNS in the germline V gene. The V gene end was trimmed by 5 bases and the J gene end by 8 bases; junction bases not matched to a gene: 9. CDR3 DNA sequence: TGTGCCAGCAGTTACTCCCCGGACAGGGGAGAAGCTTTCTTT. Translated, it gives CASSYSPDRGEAFF.

The V gene is TRBV18, the J gene TRBJ2-7; TRBD1 agrees at 11 bases. CDR3 length equals 16 residues. Germline values: CDR1 KGHSH, CDR2 LQKENI. The junction had 7 bases not matched to a gene; V was cut back by 3 bases and J by 3 bases. The CDR3 sequence: CASSPSQGQGGYEQYF. The DNA for the CDR3 is TGTGCCAGCTCACCTAGTCAGGGACAGGGGGGCTACGAGCAGTACTTC.

The chain recombines TRBV4-1 with TRBJ2-3, with TRBD2 matching over 11 bases. The CDR3 contains 16 residues. The J segment lost 6 bases and the V segment lost 1 base, leaving 6 bases of the junction unmatched. Germline CDR1 is MGHRA and CDR2 is YSYEKL. CDR3 nucleotide sequence: TGCGCCAGCAGCCAAGCAGGGACTAGCGGTTGGGATACGCAGTATTTT. It specifies CASSQAGTSGWDTQYF.

The rearrangement joins TRBV27 to TRBJ2-1; TRBD1 aligns across 10 bases. CDR1 is MNHEY, CDR2 SMNVEV, per germline (reference sequence). The V segment lost 6 bases and the J segment 5 bases; nucleotides outside the gene matches: 4. This CDR3 comprises 14 residues. The CDR3 loop is CASRWTGGNNEQFF. The CDR3 nucleotides read TGTGCCAGCAGGTGGACAGGGGGGAACAATGAGCAGTTCTTC.

This clone has only a few counts. V gene TRBV19 combines with J gene TRBJ2-7; 13 nucleotides align to TRBD2. The ends lost 3 bases at V and 2 bases at J; junction bases unmatched: 4. This CDR3 has 16 amino acids. Germline V lookup: CDR1 LNHDA, CDR2 SQIVND (reference sequence). In nucleotides, the CDR3 is TGTGCCAGTAGTATGAGACTAGCGGGGGGCACCTACGAGCAGTACTTC. This gives the protein CASSMRLAGGTYEQYF.

This clone was counted once. The V gene is TRBV28, the J gene TRBJ1-2; TRBD1 aligns across 7 bases. Trimming removed 4 bases from V and 5 bases from J; junction bases left unmatched: 10. Germline CDR1 and CDR2: MDHEN and SYDVKM. CDR3 length: 15 amino acids. The CDR3 nucleotides are TGTGCCAGCAGTTACCGGGACAGAAGGGTGTATGGCTACACCTTC. The encoded protein is CASSYRDRRVYGYTF.

This clone was seen just once. This rearrangement joins TRBV6-5 to TRBJ1-2, with D unclear. The V gene lost 3 bases and the J gene lost 2 bases, with 10 bases spanning the gap. This CDR3 spans 14 amino acids. CDR1 MNHEY and CDR2 SVGAGI come from the germline V gene. The CDR3 protein is CASSYRGINYGYTF. Written as DNA, the CDR3 is TGTGCCAGCAGTTATCGAGGGATAAACTATGGCTACACCTTC.

This sequence joins TRBV4-3 and TRBJ2-3, with 10 bases aligning to TRBD2. The V gene's germline CDR1 is LGHNA and CDR2 YSLEER. This CDR3 is 14 amino acids long. V gave up 3 bases and J gave up 13 bases; unmatched junction bases: 10. The CDR3 loop reads CASSQIESGGAKYF. The CDR3 DNA sequence: TGCGCCAGCAGCCAGATAGAGAGCGGGGGGGCAAAGTATTTT.

This chain joins TRBV19 and TRBJ2-7; D gene uncertain. V gave up 7 bases and J gave up 6 bases, with 19 bases separating them. The CDR3 runs 14 residues. Germline-derived CDR1 and CDR2 are LNHDA and SQIVND (reference sequence). The CDR3 DNA sequence: TGTGCCAGTAATACACAACTCGACTTCGGCGAGCAGTACTTC. It yields the protein CASNTQLDFGEQYF.

V gene TRBV30 combines with J gene TRBJ1-1; TRBD1 matches at 8 bases. Trimming at V came to 4 bases and at J to 1 base, leaving 5 bases not matched to a gene. CDR3 length: 14 residues. Germline assignment: CDR1 GTSNPN and CDR2 SVGIG (reference sequence). CDR3 loop: CAWTRGQANTEAFF. CDR3 bases: TGTGCCTGGACCAGGGGACAGGCGAACACTGAAGCTTTCTTT.

This clone was picked up one time. V gene TRBV6-5 combines with J gene TRBJ1-5; D remains unclear. The length of the CDR3 is 15 residues. V lost 6 bases and J lost 4, with 16 bases in between. CDR1 is MNHEY, CDR2 SVGAGI, per germline. The CDR3 sequence is CASRAEESPNQPQHF. CDR3 DNA sequence: TGTGCCAGCAGGGCCGAGGAAAGCCCTAATCAGCCCCAGCATTTT.

The V call is TRBV5-4, the J call TRBJ1-2; 11 bases match TRBD1. CDR3 length equals 15 residues. Germline-derived CDR1 and CDR2 are SGHNT and YYREEE (reference sequence). After removal of 4 bases from V and 2 bases from J, the junction contained 4 bases not matched to a gene. The CDR3 DNA follows: TGTGCCAGCAGCATCGGACAGGGGGCGAACTATGGCTACACCTTC. Translating it yields CASSIGQGANYGYTF. Full variable domain (rest looked up from reference TRBV5-4 and TRBJ1-2): ETGVTQSPTHLIKTRGQQVTLRCSSQSGHNTVSWYQQALGQGPQFIFQYYREEENGRGNFPPRFSGLQFPNYSSELNVNALELDDSALYLCASSIGQGANYGYTFGSGTRLTVV.

This clone appeared a single time. The chain couples TRBV5-4 to TRBJ2-4, with D tentatively TRBD2 (6 bases). The length of the CDR3 is 15 residues. From germline, CDR1 is SGHNT and CDR2 YYREEE (reference sequence). Trimming pared 0 bases from V and 0 bases from J, leaving 7 bases between. CDR3 sequence (DNA): TGTGCCAGCAGCTTGGGGGGGGTAGCCAAAAACATTCAGTACTTC. This translates into CASSLGGVAKNIQYF.

This CDR3 reads CASSDGRGNMNSPLHF. The DNA for the CDR3 is TGTGCCAGCAGTGATGGCAGGGGAAATATGAATTCACCCCTCCACTTT. This sequence joins TRBV2 and TRBJ1-6, with a possible D match to TRBD1 (6 bases). V gave up 3 bases and J gave up 7 bases, with 16 bases separating them. Germline CDR1 and CDR2: SNHLY and FYNNEI. There are 16 residues in the CDR3.

J is TRBJ1-1 and V is TRBV27; D is ambiguous. The CDR3 is 14 amino acids. Trimming left V 7 bases short and J 1 base short, with 13 bases between. Per the germline V gene, CDR1 is MNHEY and CDR2 is SMNVEV (reference sequence). In DNA form, the CDR3 reads TGTGCCAGCACCACAACCCCGGGGAACACTGAAGCTTTCTTT. This gives the protein CASTTTPGNTEAFF.

The rearrangement uses TRBV6-1 and TRBJ2-3; D remains ambiguous. V lost 1 base to trimming and J lost 2 bases, with 10 bases between them. The CDR3 runs to 15 residues. Per the germline V gene, CDR1 is MNHNS and CDR2 is SASEGT. The DNA for the CDR3 is TGTGCCAGCAGTGAAGACAGCTTTTCCACAGATACGCAGTATTTT. As protein: CASSEDSFSTDTQYF.

This clone was seen once. The genes are TRBV18 and TRBJ1-3; the D gene is possibly TRBD1 (6 bases). Germline values: CDR1 KGHSH, CDR2 LQKENI. The CDR3 runs to 15 residues. The V gene lost 3 bases and the J gene lost 2 bases, with 11 bases spanning the gap. DNA for the CDR3: TGTGCCAGCTCACCCAAGGACAGTACTGGAAACACCATATATTTT. Its protein is CASSPKDSTGNTIYF.

The genes are TRBV5-1 and TRBJ2-7; TRBD2 might be the D (6 bases). There are 15 residues in the CDR3. CDR1 and CDR2 (germline): SGHRS, YFSETQ. V dropped 1 base and J dropped 6 bases, with 17 bases sitting between them. Here the CDR3 DNA reads TGCGCCAGCAGCTTGCGAGCCGGGACTGGGGCCGAGCAGTACTTC. Protein sequence: CASSLRAGTGAEQYF.

This rearrangement joins TRBV5-1 to TRBJ1-2; 10 bases map to TRBD1. V dropped 4 bases and J dropped 2; count of bases not matched to a gene: 5. The CDR3 extends over 15 amino acids. Germline V gives CDR1 SGHRS, CDR2 YFSETQ. The CDR3 loop reads CASSRGQGGNYGYTF. The CDR3 coding sequence is TGCGCCAGCAGCCGCGGACAGGGGGGGAACTATGGCTACACCTTC.

This clone came up once. This sequence joins TRBV14 and TRBJ2-1; D may be TRBD2 (7 bases). This CDR3 comprises 14 residues. V lost 1 base and J lost 8, with 12 bases in between. Per the germline V gene, CDR1 is SGHDN and CDR2 is FVKESK. The CDR3 DNA follows: TGTGCCAGCAGCCAAGCGAGGGGGGGCGATGAGCAGTTCTTC. This gives the protein CASSQARGGDEQFF. Full variable domain (remainder filled in from reference TRBV14 and TRBJ2-1): EAGVTQFPSHSVIEKGQTVTLRCDPISGHDNLYWYRRVMGKEIKFLLHFVKESKQDESGMPNNRFLAERTGGTYSTLKVQPAELEDSGVYFCASSQARGGDEQFFGPGTRLTVL.

This clone has just a few counts. V and J are TRBV14 and TRBJ1-4; tentative D call: TRBD1 (6 bases). Germline V gene sequence: CDR1 SGHDN, CDR2 FVKESK. This CDR3 spans 17 amino acids. V shed 0 bases and J shed 3 bases, with 14 bases lying between them. In DNA form, the CDR3 reads TGTGCCAGCAGCCAAGACATACGGGGACACCCTAATGAAAAACTGTTTTTT. Translated, it gives CASSQDIRGHPNEKLFF.

The chain joins TRBV4-1 to TRBJ1-2; tentatively, D is TRBD1 (5 bases). Trimming took 0 bases from V and 1 from J, leaving 15 bases between them. Germline V lookup: CDR1 MGHRA, CDR2 YSYEKL. The CDR3 totals 17 residues. The CDR3 is CASSQETAGLLNYGYTF. The CDR3 coding sequence is TGCGCCAGCAGCCAAGAGACAGCTGGATTACTTAACTATGGCTACACCTTC.